This T cell receptor beta chain stems from a study of blood T cell repertoires in COVID-19. In the study overall: There were acute and convalescent COVID-19 samples, and they came from the United States, Italy and Spain. The cDNA or gDNA used as material had been derived from T cells, B-cell-depleted T cells, or PBMCs.

On this clone: Other DNA sequences of this sample code for an identical CDR3.

Generated by immunoSEQ multiplex PCR, the TCRdb table keeps only in-frame clones and is missing some. The data hold around 130,000 clones, with around 81% observed a single time. There are 14 residues in the CDR3. The germline V gene encodes CDR1 SGHTA and CDR2 FQGNSA. Trimming left V 5 bases short and J 5 bases short, with 15 bases between. V usage is TRBV7-2 and J usage is TRBJ1-2, with D unresolved. Sequenced: peripheral blood. This TCR was sampled from a man aged 40-55 years with active or convalescent COVID-19. CDR3 region: CASSPGTAGYGYTF. The CDR3 DNA sequence: TGTGCCAGCAGCCCTGGAACAGCCGGTTATGGCTACACCTTC.